Presented here are 9 T cell receptor beta chains from one specimen sequenced in a study of blood T cell repertoires in COVID-19. Only in-frame clones appear in the TCRdb table, and some are missing; sequencing was by immunoSEQ multiplex PCR. This table holds roughly 150,000 clones, about 84% found once. Sequencing was done on a sample of PBMCs or T cells enriched from blood (not recorded which). The source of these receptors is a woman between 40 and 50 years old with acute COVID-19.

The sample holds a few counts of this clone. The chain recombines TRBV4-1 with TRBJ2-3; 8 bases are a match to TRBD2. Germline lookup yields CDR1 MGHRA and CDR2 YSYEKL. The CDR3 contains 15 residues. V lost 5 bases, J lost 4 bases, and 8 bases stayed unmatched. The chain's CDR3 is CASSVTAGAADTQYF. CDR3 sequence (DNA): TGCGCCAGCAGCGTTACAGCGGGAGCAGCAGATACGCAGTATTTT.

The V gene is TRBV29-1, the J gene TRBJ2-5; possible D gene TRBD1, 5 bases. V dropped 3 bases and J dropped 2 bases, with 19 bases sitting between them. CDR1 is SQVTM, CDR2 ANQGSEA, per germline. The CDR3 sequence is 16 residues long. CDR3 coding DNA: TGCAGCGTTGATGGGGCGAGGCTAACACTTCAAGAGACCCAGTACTTC. Translating gives CSVDGARLTLQETQYF.

The chain couples TRBV4-1 to TRBJ1-2; possible D gene TRBD1, 5 bases. In germline, CDR1 is MGHRA, CDR2 YSYEKL. The CDR3 contains 15 residues. Trimming removed 1 base from V and 5 bases from J, with 14 bases in between. CDR3 amino acids: CASSQVDSTNYGYTF. In DNA form, the CDR3 reads TGCGCCAGCAGCCAAGTTGACAGCACGAATTATGGCTACACCTTC.

The chain has TRBV25-1 and TRBJ1-2; D not certain. Germline CDR1 is MGHDK and CDR2 is SYGVNS. The V and J ends lost 6 bases and 1 base respectively, with 15 bases between them. CDR3 length equals 15 residues. As DNA, the CDR3 is TGTGCCAGCAGAGCCCCAGAGGATAATAACTATGGCTACACCTTC. This gives the protein CASRAPEDNNYGYTF.

The chain couples TRBV14 to TRBJ2-1; 11 nucleotides align to TRBD2. CDR3 length: 17 amino acids. CDR1 and CDR2 from the germline V gene are SGHDN and FVKESK. With V trimmed by 4 bases and J by 8 bases, 13 bases remained unmatched. The CDR3 reads CASSPVATSGSGDEQFF. The CDR3 nucleotides read TGTGCCAGCAGCCCCGTGGCCACTAGCGGGAGCGGCGATGAGCAGTTCTTC.

The J gene is TRBJ2-1, the V gene TRBV7-8; 8 bases are a match to TRBD2. Germline CDR1 is SGHVS and CDR2 is FQNEAQ. This CDR3 has 16 residues. V shed 6 bases, J shed 0 bases, and the junction held 7 bases outside the gene matches. The CDR3 nucleotides read TGTGCCAGCAGACCACGGGGGGGGAGCTCCTACAATGAGCAGTTCTTC. Amino acid sequence: CASRPRGGSSYNEQFF.

This clone was found a few times. The chain links TRBV19 to TRBJ2-3; D not resolved. Trimming took off 3 bases at V and 1 base at J, with 11 bases between the two ends. The CDR3 extends over 15 amino acids. Germline V gives CDR1 LNHDA, CDR2 SQIVND (reference sequence). CDR3 in amino acids: CASSIRVARTDTQYF. For the CDR3, the DNA is TGTGCCAGTAGTATTCGTGTAGCTCGCACAGATACGCAGTATTTT.

CDR3 DNA sequence: TGTGCCAGCAGAGTGACAGGGGCGAGTGAAAAACTGTTTTTT. This encodes CASRVTGASEKLFF. The V and J genes are TRBV2 and TRBJ1-4; TRBD1 agrees at 8 bases. CDR3 length equals 14 residues. The germline CDR1 and CDR2 sequences are SNHLY and FYNNEI. J gave up 7 bases and V 6 bases, and 7 bases lay outside the gene matches.

V gene TRBV4-2 combines with J gene TRBJ2-5; TRBD2 aligns across 8 bases. Germline V gives CDR1 LGHNA, CDR2 YNFKEQ. J gave up 5 bases and V 0 bases, and 11 bases lay outside the gene matches. The CDR3 consists of 17 residues. The CDR3 nucleotides are TGTGCCAGCAGCCAAGATCCGCTAGCGGGTAGGCGGGAGACCCAGTACTTC. Amino acid sequence: CASSQDPLAGRRETQYF.